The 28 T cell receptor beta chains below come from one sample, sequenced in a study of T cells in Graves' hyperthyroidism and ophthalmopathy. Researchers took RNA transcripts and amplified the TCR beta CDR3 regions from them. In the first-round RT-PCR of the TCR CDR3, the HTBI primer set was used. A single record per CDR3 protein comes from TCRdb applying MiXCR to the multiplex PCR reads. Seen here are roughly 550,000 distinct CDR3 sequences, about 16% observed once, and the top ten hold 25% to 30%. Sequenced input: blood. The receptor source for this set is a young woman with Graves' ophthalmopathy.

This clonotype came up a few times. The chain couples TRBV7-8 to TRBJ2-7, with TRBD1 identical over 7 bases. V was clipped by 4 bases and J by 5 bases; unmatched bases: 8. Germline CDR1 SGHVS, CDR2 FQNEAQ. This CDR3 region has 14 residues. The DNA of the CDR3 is TGTGCCAGCAGCTCCGACAGGGTTCGGAACGAGCAGTACTTC. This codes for CASSSDRVRNEQYF.

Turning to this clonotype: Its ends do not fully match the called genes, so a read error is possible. CDR3 region: CASRSRTSPTREQHF. CDR3 coding DNA: TGTGCCAGCAGATCCCGAACTAGTCCCACTCGGGAGCAGCACTTC. The chain links TRBV12-3 or TRBV12-4 to TRBJ2-7; D is possibly TRBD2 (6 bases). The CDR3 extends over 15 amino acids.

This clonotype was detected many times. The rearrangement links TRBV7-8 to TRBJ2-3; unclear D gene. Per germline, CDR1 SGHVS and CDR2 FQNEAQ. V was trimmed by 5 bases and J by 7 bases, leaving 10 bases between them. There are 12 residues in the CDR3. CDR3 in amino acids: CASSEFIHTQYF. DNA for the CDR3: TGTGCCAGCAGCGAGTTTATACATACGCAGTATTTT.

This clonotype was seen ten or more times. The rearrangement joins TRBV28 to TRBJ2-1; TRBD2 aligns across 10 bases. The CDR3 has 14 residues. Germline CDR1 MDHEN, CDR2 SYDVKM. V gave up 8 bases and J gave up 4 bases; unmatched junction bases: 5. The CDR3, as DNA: TGTGCCAGCGCTGGGACTAGCGCATACAATGAGCAGTTCTTC. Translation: CASAGTSAYNEQFF.

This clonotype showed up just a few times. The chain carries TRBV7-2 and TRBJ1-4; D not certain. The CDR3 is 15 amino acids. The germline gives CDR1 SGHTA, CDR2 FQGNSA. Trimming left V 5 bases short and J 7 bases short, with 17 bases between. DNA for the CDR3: TGTGCCAGCAGCCCCGAGCCCCAGGCAACTGAAAAACTGTTTTTT. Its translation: CASSPEPQATEKLFF.

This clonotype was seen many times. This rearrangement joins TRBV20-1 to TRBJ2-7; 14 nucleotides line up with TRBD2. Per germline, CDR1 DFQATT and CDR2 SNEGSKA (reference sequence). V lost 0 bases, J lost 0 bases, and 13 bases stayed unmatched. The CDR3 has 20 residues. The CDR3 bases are TGCAGTGCTAGAGATTCTGGAGGGTCGGGGACTAGCGGGAGCTCCTACGAGCAGTACTTC. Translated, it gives CSARDSGGSGTSGSSYEQYF.

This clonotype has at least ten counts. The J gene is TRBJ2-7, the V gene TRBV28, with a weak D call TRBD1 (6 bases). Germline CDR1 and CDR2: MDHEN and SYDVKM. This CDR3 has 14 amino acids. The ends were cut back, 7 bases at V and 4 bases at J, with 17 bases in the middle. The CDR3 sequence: CASTPSGTTYEQYF. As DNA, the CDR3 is TGTGCCAGCACCCCCTCCGGGACAACATACGAGCAGTACTTC. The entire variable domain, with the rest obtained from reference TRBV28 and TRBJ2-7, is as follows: DVKVTQSSRYLVKRTGEKVFLECVQDMDHENMFWYRQDPGLGLRLIYFSYDVKMKEKGDIPEGYSVSREKKERFSLILESASTNQTSMYLCASTPSGTTYEQYFGPGTRLTVT.

The CDR3 DNA is TGTGCCAGCAGCGACCTTACTTCAGGCCAAGAGACCCAGTACTTC. Protein sequence: CASSDLTSGQETQYF. The chain is built from TRBV7-8 and TRBJ2-5; no clear D gene. CDR3 length equals 15 residues. Per germline, CDR1 SGHVS and CDR2 FQNEAQ. V was shortened by 5 bases and J by 1 base, with 14 bases between the two germline ends.

The CDR3 DNA reads as TGTGCCAGCAGGTACACAGTCAGTAGGGGACCCTCGGATGAGCAGTTCTTC. Translating it yields CASRYTVSRGPSDEQFF. This chain connects TRBV6-2 or TRBV6-3 to TRBJ2-1, with D possibly being TRBD1 or TRBD2 (5 bases each). This CDR3 region has 17 residues. V was pared by 6 bases and J by 8 bases, with 26 bases between. Germline V lookup: CDR1 MNHEY, CDR2 SVGEGT.

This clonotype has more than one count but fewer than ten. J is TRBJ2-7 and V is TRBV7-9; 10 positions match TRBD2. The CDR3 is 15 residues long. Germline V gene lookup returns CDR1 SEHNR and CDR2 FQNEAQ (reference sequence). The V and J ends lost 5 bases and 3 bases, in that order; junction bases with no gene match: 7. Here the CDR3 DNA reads TGTGCCAGCAGCGCCTCTAGCGGGAGTATCTACGAGCAGTACTTC. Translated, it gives CASSASSGSIYEQYF.

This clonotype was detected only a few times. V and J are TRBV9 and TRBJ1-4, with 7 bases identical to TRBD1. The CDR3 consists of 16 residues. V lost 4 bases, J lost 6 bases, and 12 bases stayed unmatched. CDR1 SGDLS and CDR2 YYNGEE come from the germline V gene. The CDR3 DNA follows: TGTGCCAGCAGCACCCGGACCGGGACAGAAGATGAAAAACTGTTTTTT. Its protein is CASSTRTGTEDEKLFF. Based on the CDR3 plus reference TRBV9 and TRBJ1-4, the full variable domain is DSGVTQTPKHLITATGQRVTLRCSPRSGDLSVYWYQQSLDQGLQFLIQYYNGEERAKGNILERFSAQQFPDLHSELNLSSLELGDSALYFCASSTRTGTEDEKLFFGSGTQLSVL.

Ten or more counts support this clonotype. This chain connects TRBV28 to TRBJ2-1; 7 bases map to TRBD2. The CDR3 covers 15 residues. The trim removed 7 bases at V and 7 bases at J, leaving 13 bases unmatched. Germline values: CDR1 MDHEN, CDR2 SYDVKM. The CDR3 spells CASTGGGSLVNEQFF. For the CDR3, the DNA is TGTGCCAGCACTGGAGGCGGGAGCTTGGTTAATGAGCAGTTCTTC. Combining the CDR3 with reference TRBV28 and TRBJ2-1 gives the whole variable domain DVKVTQSSRYLVKRTGEKVFLECVQDMDHENMFWYRQDPGLGLRLIYFSYDVKMKEKGDIPEGYSVSREKKERFSLILESASTNQTSMYLCASTGGGSLVNEQFFGPGTRLTVL.

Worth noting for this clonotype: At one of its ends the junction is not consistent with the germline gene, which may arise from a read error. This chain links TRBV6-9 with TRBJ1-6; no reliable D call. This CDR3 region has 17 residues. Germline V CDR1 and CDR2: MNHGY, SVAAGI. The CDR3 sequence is CASSYSVGSSYNSPFHF. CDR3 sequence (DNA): TGTGCCAGCAGTTACTCGGTCGGGAGCTCCTATAATTCACCCTTCCACTTT.

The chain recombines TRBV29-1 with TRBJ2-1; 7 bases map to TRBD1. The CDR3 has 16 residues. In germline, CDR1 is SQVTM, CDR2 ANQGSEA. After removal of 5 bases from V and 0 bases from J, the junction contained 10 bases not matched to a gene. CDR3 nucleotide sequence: TGCAGCGTTCGACCCTCCCACAGGGGCTCCTACAATGAGCAGTTCTTC. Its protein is CSVRPSHRGSYNEQFF.

The CDR3 DNA reads TGTGCCACGAAGGGGGGTAGGGAGACCCAGTACTTC. Protein sequence: CATKGGRETQYF. J is TRBJ2-5 and V is TRBV3-1; D may be TRBD1 or TRBD2 (6 bases each). Trimming removed 10 bases at V and 5 bases at J, with 14 bases between. This CDR3 contains 12 residues. Germline CDR1 and CDR2: LGHDT and YNNKEL (reference sequence).

The CDR3: CASRKGQPGGEKLFF. The CDR3 DNA follows: TGTGCCAGTAGAAAAGGACAGCCCGGGGGTGAAAAACTGTTTTTT. V is TRBV19 and J is TRBJ1-4, with a weak D call TRBD1 (6 bases). CDR1 LNHDA and CDR2 SQIVND come from the germline V gene (reference sequence). Trimming cost V 6 bases and J 7 bases, with 18 bases left between them. The CDR3 consists of 15 residues.

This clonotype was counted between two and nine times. CDR3 in DNA: TGTGCCACCAGTGATTGGGGGCTCGGGGCCAACGTCCTGACTTTC. Its protein product is CATSDWGLGANVLTF. The chain employs TRBV24-1 and TRBJ2-6; tentatively, D is TRBD1 (6 bases). The CDR3 is made up of 15 amino acids. Trimming cost V 2 bases and J 4 bases, with 8 bases left between them. From germline, CDR1 is KGHDR and CDR2 SFDVKD.

The CDR3 nucleotides are TGTGCCACCAGCAGAGATTTGGACGGGAGGTCGGTCACTGGCACAGATACGCAGTATTTT. It is translated as CATSRDLDGRSVTGTDTQYF. The J gene is TRBJ2-3, the V gene TRBV15; 7 bases align to TRBD2. The V and J ends lost 0 bases and 1 base, in that order; junction bases with no gene match: 16. CDR1 LNHNV and CDR2 YYDKDF come from the germline V gene (reference sequence). This CDR3 is built from 20 residues.

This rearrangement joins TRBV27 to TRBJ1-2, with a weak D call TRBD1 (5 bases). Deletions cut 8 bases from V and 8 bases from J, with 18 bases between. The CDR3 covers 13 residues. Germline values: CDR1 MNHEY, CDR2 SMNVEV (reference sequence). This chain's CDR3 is CASRDRPWKGYTF. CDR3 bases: TGTGCCAGCCGGGACCGACCATGGAAGGGCTACACCTTC.

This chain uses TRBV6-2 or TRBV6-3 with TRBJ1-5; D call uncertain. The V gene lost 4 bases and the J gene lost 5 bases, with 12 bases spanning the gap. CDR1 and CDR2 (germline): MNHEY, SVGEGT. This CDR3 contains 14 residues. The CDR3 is CASSFPDLDQPQHF. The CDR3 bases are TGTGCCAGCAGTTTTCCGGACTTAGATCAGCCCCAGCATTTT.

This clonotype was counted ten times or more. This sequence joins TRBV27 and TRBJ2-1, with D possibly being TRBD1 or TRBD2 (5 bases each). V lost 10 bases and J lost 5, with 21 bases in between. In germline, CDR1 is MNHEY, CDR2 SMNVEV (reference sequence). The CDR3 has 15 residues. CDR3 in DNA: TGTGCCACCGCAATCTCCGGGACGACTAACAATGAGCAGTTCTTC. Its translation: CATAISGTTNNEQFF.

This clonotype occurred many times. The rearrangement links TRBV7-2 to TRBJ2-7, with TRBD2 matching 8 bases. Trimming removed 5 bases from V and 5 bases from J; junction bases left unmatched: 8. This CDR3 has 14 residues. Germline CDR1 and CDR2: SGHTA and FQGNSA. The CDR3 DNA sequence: TGTGCCAGCAGCCCAACGGGACTAGGAGACGAGCAGTACTTC. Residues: CASSPTGLGDEQYF.

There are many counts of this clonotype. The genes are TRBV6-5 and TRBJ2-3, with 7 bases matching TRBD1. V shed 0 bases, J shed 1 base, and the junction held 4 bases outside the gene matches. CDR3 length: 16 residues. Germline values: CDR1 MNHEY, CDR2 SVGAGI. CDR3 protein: CASSYSTGIRTDTQYF. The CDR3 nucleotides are TGTGCCAGCAGTTACTCGACAGGGATTCGCACAGATACGCAGTATTTT.

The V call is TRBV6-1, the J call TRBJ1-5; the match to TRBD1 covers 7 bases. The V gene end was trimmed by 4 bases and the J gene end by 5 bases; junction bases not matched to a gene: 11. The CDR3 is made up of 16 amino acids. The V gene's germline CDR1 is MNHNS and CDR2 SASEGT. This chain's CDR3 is CASSVGTAWSHQPQHF. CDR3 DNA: TGTGCCAGCAGTGTAGGGACAGCCTGGTCTCATCAGCCCCAGCATTTT.

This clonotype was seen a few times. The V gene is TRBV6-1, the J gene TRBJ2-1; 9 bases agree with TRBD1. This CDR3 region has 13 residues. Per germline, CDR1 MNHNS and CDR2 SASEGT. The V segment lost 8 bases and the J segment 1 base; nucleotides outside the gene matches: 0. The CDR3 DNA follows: TGTGCCAGCGGGACAGGGTCCTACAATGAGCAGTTCTTC. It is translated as CASGTGSYNEQFF.

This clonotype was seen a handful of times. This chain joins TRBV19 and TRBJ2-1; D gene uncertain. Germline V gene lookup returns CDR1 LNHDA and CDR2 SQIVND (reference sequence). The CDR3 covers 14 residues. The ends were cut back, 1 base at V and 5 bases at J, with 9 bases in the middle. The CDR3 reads CASSIGPANNEQFF. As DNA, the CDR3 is TGTGCCAGTAGTATAGGACCCGCGAACAATGAGCAGTTCTTC. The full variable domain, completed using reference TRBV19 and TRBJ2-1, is DGGITQSPKYLFRKEGQNVTLSCEQNLNHDAMYWYRQDPGQGLRLIYYSQIVNDFQKGDIAEGYSVSREKKESFPLTVTSAQKNPTAFYLCASSIGPANNEQFFGPGTRLTVL.

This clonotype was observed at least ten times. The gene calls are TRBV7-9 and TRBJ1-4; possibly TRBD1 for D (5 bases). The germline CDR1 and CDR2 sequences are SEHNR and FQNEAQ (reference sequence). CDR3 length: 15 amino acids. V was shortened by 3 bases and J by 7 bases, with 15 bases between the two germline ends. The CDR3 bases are TGTGCCAGCAGCTTTCGAGGCCAGGGTGGTGAAAAACTGTTTTTT. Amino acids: CASSFRGQGGEKLFF.

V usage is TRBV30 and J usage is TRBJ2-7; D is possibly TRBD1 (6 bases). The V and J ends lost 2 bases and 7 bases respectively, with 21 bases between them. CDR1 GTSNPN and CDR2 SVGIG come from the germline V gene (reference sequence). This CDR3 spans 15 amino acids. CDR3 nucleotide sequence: TGTGCCTGGAGTCTTCGGACAGAGCCTCTTATGGAGCAGTACTTC. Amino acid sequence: CAWSLRTEPLMEQYF.